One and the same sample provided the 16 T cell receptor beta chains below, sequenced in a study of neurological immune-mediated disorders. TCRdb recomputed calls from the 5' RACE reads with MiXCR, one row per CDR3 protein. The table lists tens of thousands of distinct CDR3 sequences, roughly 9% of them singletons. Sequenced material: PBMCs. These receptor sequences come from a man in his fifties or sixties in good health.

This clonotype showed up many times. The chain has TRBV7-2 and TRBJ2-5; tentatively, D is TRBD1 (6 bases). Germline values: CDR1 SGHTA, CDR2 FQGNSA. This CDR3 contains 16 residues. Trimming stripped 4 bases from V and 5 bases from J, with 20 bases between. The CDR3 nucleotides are TGTGCCAGCAGCTCTAATCAACAGGGTGTGAGGGAGACCCAGTACTTC. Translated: CASSSNQQGVRETQYF.

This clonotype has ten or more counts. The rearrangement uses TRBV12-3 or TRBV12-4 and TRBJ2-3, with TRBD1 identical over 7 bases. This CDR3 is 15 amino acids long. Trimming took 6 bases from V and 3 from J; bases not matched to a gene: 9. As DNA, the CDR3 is TGTGCCAGCAGGCCAGACAGGGAAGGGACAGATACGCAGTATTTT. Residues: CASRPDREGTDTQYF.

CDR3 DNA: TGTGCCAGCAGCCCGATAGCGGGGGGGCTTAATGAGCAGTTCTTC. It encodes CASSPIAGGLNEQFF. The rearrangement links TRBV7-3 to TRBJ2-1, with TRBD2 matching over 11 bases. The germline V gene encodes CDR1 SGHTA and CDR2 FQGTGA. The CDR3 covers 15 residues. J lost 7 bases, V lost 5 bases, and 7 bases had no gene match. Supplemented by reference TRBV7-3 and TRBJ2-1, the full variable domain reads GAGVSQTPSNKVTEKGKYVELRCDPISGHTALYWYRQSLGQGPEFLIYFQGTGAADDSGLPNDRFFAVRPEGSVSTLKIQRTERGDSAVYLCASSPIAGGLNEQFFGPGTRLTVL.

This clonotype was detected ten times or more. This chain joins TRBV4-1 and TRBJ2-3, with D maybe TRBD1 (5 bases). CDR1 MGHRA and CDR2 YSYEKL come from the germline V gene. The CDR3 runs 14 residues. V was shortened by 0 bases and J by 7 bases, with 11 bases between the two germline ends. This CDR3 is CASSQDGATYTQYF. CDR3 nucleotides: TGCGCCAGCAGCCAAGATGGGGCTACCTATACGCAGTATTTT.

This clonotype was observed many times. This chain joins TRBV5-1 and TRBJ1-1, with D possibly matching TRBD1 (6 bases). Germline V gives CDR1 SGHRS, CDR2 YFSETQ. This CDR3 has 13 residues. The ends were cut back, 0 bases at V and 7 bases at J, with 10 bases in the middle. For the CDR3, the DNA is TGCGCCAGCAGCTTGGCAGGGGCCTTTGAAGCTTTCTTT. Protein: CASSLAGAFEAFF.

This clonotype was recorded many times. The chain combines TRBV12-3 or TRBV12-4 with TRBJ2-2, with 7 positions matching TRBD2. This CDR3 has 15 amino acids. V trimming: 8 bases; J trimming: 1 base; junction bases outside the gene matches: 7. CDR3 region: CASAFGGGNTGELFF. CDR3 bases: TGTGCCAGCGCCTTCGGCGGGGGGAACACCGGGGAGCTGTTTTTT.

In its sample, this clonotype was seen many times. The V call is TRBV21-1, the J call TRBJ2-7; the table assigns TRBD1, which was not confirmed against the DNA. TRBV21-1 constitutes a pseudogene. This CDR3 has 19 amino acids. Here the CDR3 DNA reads TGTGCCAGCAGCAAAGGCTCCGGAACAGGGGGCATAGGGACCTACGAGCAGTACTTC. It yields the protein CASSKGSGTGGIGTYEQYF.

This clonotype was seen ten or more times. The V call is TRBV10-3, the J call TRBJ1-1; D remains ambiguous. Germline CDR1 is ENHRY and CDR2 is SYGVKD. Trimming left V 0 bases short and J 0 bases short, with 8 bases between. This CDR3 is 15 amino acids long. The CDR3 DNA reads TGTGCCATCAGTGAGTCGGGGAGATTGAACACTGAAGCTTTCTTT. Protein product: CAISESGRLNTEAFF.

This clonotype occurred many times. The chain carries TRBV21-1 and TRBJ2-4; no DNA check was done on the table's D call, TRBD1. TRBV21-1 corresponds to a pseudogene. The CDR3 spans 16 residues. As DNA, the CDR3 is TGTGCCAGCAGCCGCCGGGACAGGGAAGCCAAAAACATTCAGTACTTC. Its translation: CASSRRDREAKNIQYF.

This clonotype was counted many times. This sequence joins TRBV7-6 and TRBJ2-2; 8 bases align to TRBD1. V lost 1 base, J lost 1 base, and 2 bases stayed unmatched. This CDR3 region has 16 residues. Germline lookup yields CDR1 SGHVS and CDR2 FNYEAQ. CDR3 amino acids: CASSLEGTGNTGELFF. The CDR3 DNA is TGTGCCAGCAGCTTAGAGGGGACAGGGAACACCGGGGAGCTGTTTTTT.

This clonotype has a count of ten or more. DNA of the CDR3: TGTGCCAGCAGTTTCACCTCGACAGGGAAATACGAGCAGTACTTC. It is translated as CASSFTSTGKYEQYF. This rearrangement joins TRBV27 to TRBJ2-7; 7 bases are a match to TRBD1. V dropped 3 bases and J dropped 4; count of bases not matched to a gene: 9. This CDR3 comprises 15 residues. Germline-derived CDR1 and CDR2 are MNHEY and SMNVEV (reference sequence).

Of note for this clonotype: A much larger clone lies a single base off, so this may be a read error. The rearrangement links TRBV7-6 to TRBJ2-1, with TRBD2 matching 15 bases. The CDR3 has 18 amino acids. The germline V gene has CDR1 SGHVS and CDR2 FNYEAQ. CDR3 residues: CVSSLPGTSGRFHNEQFF. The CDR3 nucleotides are TGTGTCAGCAGCCTTCCCGGGACTAGCGGGAGGTTCCACAATGAGCAGTTCTTC.

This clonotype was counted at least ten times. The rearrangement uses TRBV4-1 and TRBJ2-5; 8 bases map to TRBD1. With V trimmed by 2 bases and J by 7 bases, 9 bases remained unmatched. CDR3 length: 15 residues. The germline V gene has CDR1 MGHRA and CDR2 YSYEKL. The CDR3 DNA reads TGCGCCAGCAGCCAACCCCGGGACAGGTTGGGGACCCAGTACTTC. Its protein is CASSQPRDRLGTQYF.

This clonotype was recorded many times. DNA for the CDR3: TGTGCCAGCAGCCCAGGGACGCATGGCTACACCTTC. This translates into CASSPGTHGYTF. V is TRBV5-6 and J is TRBJ1-2; maybe TRBD1 (5 bases). The length of the CDR3 is 12 residues. V was clipped by 4 bases and J by 6 bases, with 10 bases between them. In germline, CDR1 is SGHDT, CDR2 YYEEEE.

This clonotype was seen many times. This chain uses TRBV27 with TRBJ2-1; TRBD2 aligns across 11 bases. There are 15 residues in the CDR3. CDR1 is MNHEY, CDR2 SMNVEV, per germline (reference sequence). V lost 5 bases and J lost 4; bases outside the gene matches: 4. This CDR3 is CASSPIAGGYNEQFF. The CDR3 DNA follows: TGTGCCAGCAGTCCCATAGCGGGAGGGTACAATGAGCAGTTCTTC.

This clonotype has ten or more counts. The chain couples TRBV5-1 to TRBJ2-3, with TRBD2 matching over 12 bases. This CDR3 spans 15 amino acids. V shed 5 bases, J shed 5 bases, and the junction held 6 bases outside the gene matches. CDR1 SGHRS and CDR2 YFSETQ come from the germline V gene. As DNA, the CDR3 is TGCGCCAGCAGTACTAGCGGGGGGCTGGGAGATACGCAGTATTTT. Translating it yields CASSTSGGLGDTQYF.